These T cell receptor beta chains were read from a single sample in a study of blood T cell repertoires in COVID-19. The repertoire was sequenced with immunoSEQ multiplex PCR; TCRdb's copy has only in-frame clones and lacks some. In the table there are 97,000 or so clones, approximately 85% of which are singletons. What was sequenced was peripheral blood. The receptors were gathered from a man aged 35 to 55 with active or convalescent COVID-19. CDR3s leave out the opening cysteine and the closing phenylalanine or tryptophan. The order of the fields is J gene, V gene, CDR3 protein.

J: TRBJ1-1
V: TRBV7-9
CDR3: ASSLALIDVRSTNTEAF

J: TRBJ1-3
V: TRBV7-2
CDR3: ASSFDRGNTIY

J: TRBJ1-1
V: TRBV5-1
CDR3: ASSPTGVKAEAF

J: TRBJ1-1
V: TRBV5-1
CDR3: ASSSQTGMNTEAF

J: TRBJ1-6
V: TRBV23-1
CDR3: APRGNSPLH

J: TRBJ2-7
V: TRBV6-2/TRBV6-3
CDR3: ASSYSAGYEQY

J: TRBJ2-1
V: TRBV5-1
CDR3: ASGTSGGTYNEQF

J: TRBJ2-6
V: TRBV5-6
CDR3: ASSPPANRAGANVLT

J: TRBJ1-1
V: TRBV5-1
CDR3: ASSLGTGLGHRGTMNTEAF

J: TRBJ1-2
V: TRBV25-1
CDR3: ASSTDSDYGYT

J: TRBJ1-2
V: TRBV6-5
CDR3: ASSRQGVRGYT

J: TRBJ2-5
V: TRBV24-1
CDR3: ATSDSKETQY

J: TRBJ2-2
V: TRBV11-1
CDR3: ASSWGEHTGELF

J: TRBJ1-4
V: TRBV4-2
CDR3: ASSQEVSGGLNEKLF

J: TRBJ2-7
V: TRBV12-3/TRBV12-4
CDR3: ASSDRGLEQY

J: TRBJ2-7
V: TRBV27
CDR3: ASSLATGGGTYEQY

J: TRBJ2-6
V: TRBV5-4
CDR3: ASSTAGRDLSGANVLT

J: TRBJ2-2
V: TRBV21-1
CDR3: ASSKVIASYYNTGELF

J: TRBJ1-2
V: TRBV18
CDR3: ASSSGQGASSYGYT

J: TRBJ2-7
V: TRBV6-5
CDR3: AGFWRQGTYEQY

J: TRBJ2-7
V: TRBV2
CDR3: ASSARTGTSGGHSYEQY

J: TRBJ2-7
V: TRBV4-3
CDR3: ASSHFRTGDYEQY

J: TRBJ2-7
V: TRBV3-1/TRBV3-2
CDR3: ASSQPPAGVNEQY

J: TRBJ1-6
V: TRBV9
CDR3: ASSSSYNSPLH

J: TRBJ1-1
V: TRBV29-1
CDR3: SVSELGSRKPEAF

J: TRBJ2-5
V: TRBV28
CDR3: ASSRGGYQETQY

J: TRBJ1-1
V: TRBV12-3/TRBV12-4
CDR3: ASSYRSTEAF

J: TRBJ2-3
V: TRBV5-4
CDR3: ASSLATGGPTDTQY

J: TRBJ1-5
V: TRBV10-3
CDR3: AISEPGGNQPQH

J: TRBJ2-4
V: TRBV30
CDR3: AWTLGPENIQY

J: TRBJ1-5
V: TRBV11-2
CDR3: ASSLTGTQPQH

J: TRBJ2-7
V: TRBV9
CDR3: ASSSGSQGVSHEQY

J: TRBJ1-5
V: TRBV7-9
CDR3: ASGQLSNQPQH

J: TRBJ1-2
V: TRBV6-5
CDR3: ASTLYGFDYT

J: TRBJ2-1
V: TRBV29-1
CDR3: SVEPNSYNEQF

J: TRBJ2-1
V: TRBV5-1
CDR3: ASSSGTGVNEQF

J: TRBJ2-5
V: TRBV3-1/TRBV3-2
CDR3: ASSPDSRGGETQY

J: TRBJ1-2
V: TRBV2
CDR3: ASSETRGRPLYGYT

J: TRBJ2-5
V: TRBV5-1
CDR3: ASSLPTETQY

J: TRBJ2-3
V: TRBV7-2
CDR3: ASSHRQARTDTQY

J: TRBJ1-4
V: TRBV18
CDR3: ASSPDGQGKLF

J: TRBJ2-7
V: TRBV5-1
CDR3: ASRHTGAYEQY

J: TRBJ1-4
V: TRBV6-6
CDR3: ACNEGQGFLYEKLF

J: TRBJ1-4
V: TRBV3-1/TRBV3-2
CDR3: ASSLGGSNEKLF

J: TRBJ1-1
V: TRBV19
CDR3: ASSQGTEGTEAF

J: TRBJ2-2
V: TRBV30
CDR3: ACYAGTNTGELF

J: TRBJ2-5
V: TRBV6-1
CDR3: ASSVEETRFVETQY

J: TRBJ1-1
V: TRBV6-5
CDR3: ASSYSGTGANTEAF

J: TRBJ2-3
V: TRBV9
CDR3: ASSERRTGGTDTQY

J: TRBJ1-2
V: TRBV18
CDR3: ASSQNNYGYT

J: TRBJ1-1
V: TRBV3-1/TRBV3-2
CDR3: ASSRQGGAEAF

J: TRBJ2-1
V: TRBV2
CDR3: ASSSQAGGEQF

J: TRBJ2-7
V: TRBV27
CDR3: ASSLGQGVNYEQY

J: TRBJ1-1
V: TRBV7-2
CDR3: ASSRQKNTEAF

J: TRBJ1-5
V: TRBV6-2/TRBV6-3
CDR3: ASSYRTGSTPQH

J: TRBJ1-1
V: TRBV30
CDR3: AWSVSGTEAF

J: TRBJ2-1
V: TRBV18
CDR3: ASSPGTSGINEQF

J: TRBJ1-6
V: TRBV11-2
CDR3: ASSLGLGDSPLH

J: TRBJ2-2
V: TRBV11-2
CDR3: ASSGQNTGELF